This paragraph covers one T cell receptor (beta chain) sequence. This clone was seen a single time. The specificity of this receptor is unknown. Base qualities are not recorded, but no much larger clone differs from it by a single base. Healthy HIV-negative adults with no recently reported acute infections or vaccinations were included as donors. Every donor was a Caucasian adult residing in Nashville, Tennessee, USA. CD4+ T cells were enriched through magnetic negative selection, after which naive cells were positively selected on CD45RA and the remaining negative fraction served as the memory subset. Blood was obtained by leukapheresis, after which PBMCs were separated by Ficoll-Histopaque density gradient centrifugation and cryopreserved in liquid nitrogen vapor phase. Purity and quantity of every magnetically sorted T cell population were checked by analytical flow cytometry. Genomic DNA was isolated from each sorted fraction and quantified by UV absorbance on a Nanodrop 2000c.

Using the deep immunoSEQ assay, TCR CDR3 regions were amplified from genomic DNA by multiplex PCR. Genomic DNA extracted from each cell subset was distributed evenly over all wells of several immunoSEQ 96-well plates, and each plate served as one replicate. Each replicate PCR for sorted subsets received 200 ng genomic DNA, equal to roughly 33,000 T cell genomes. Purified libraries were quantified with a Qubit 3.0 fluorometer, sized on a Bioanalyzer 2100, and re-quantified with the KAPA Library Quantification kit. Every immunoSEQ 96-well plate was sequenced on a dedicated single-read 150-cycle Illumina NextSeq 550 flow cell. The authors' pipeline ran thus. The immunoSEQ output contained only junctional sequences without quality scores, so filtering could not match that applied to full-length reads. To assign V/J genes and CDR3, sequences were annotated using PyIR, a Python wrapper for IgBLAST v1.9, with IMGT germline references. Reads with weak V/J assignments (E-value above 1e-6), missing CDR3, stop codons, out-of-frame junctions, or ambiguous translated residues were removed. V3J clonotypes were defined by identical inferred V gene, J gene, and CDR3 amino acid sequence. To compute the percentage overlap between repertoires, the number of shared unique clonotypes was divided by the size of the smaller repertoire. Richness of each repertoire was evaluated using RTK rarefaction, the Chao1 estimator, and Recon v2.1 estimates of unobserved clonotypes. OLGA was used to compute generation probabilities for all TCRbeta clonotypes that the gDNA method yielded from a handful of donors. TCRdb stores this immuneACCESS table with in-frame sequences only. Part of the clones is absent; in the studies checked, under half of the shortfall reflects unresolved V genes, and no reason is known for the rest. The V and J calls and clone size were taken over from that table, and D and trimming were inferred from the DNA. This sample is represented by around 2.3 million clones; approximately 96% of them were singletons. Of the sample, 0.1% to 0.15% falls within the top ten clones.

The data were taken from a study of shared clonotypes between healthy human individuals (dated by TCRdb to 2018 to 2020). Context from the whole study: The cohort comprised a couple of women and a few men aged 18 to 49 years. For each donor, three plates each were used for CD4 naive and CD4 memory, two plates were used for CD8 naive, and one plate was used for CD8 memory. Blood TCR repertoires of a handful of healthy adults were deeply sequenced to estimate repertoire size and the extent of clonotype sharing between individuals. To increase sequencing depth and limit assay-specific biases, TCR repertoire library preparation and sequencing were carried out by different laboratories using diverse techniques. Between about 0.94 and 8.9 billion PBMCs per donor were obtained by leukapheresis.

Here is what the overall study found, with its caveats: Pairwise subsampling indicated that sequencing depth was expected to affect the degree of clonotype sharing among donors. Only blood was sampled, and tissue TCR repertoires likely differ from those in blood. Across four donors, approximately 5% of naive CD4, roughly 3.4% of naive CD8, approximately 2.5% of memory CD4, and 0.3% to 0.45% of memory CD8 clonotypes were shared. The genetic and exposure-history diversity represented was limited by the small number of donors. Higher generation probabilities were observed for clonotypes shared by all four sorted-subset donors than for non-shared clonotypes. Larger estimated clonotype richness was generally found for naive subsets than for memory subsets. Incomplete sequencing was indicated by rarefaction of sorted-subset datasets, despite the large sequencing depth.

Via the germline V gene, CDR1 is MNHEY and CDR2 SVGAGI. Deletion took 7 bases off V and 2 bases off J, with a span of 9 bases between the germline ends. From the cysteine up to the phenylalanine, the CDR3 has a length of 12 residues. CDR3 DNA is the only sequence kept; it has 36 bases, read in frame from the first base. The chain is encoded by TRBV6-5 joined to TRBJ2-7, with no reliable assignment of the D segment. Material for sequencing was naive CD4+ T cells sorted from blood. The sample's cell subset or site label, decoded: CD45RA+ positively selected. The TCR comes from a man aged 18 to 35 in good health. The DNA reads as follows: TGTGCCAGCAAAGGCCTAGCCTACGAGCAGTACTTC. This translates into CASKGLAYEQYF.